The sequence of this TCR beta chain was determined in a study of blood T cell repertoires in COVID-19. The wider study: Material from acute and convalescent COVID-19 was sourced from the United States, Italy and Spain. T cells, B-cell-depleted T cells, or PBMCs supplied cDNA or gDNA.

Germline CDR1 reads MNHEY; CDR2 reads SVGAGI. With V trimmed by 5 bases and J by 3 bases, 7 bases remained unmatched. The CDR3 consists of 15 residues. As processed by the authors: Nucleated cell counts were estimated from reference gene primer amplification. The table came from immunoSEQ multiplex PCR; TCRdb's copy has only in-frame clones and leaves some out. D and trimming were read from the DNA, whereas the V and J calls and clone size are those reported in that table. The data hold fewer than 300,000 clones, with around 82% observed a single time. The TCR sequence derives from a human donor in a cohort sampled during active COVID-19. The sequenced sample consisted of peripheral blood. The chain combines TRBV6-5 with TRBJ1-5, with 7 bases lining up with TRBD1. The CDR3 region has the DNA TGTGCCAGCAGTAGGGGGACAGCGAACAATCAGCCCCAGCATTTT. Its translation is CASSRGTANNQPQHF.